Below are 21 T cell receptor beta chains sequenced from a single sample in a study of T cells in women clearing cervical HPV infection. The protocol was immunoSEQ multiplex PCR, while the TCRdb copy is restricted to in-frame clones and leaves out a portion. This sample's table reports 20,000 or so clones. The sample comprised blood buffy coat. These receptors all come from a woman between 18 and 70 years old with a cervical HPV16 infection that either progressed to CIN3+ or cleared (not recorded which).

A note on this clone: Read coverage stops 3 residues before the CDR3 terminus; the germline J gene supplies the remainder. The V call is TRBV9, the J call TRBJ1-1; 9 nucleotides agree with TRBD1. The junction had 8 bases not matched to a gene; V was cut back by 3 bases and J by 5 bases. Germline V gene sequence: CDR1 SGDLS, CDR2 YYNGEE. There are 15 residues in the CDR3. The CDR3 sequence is CASSASGTGKTEAFF. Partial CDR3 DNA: TGTGCCAGCAGCGCTTCGGGGACAGGGAAGACTGAA.

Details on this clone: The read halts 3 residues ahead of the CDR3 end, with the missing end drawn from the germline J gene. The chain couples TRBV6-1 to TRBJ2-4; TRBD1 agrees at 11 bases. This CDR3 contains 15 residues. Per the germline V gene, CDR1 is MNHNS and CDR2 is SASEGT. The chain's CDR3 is CASSEGTGGNYGQYF. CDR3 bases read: TGTGCCAGCAGTGAGGGGACAGGGGGTAACTATGGT.

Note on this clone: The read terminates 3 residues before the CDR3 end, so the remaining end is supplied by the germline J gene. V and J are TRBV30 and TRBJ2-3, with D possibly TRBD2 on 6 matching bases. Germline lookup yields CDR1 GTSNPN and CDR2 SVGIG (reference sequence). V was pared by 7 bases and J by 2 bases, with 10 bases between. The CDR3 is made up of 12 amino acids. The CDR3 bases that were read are TGTGCCTTACTAGCTTTCACAGATACG. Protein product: CALLAFTDT. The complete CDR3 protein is CALLAFTDTQYF.

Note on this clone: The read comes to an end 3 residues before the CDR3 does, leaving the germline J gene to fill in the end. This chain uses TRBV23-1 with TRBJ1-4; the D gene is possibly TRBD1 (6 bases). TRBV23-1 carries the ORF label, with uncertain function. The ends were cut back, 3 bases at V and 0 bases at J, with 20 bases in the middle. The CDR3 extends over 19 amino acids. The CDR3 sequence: CASSHLRDTQPSTNEKLFF. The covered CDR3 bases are TGCGCCAGCAGTCATCTCCGGGACACCCAACCCTCAACTAATGAAAAA.

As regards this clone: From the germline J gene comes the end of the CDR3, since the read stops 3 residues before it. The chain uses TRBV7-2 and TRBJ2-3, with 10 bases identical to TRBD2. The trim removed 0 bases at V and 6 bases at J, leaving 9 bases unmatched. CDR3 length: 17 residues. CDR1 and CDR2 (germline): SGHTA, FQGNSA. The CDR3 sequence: CASSLAVTSGTGDTQYF. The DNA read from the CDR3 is TGTGCCAGCAGCTTAGCGGTCACTAGCGGGACTGGGGATACG.

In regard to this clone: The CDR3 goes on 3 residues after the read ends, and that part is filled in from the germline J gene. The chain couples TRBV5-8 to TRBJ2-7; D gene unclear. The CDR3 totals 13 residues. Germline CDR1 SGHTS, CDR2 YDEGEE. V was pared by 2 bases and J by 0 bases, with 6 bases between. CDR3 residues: CASSLCGSYEQYF. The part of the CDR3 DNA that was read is TGTGCCAGCAGCTTATGCGGCTCCTACGAG.

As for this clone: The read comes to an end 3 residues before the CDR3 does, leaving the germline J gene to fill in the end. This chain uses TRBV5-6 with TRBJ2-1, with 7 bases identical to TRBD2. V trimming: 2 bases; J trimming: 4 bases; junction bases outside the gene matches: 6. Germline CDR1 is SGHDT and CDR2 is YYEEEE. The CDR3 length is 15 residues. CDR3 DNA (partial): TGTGCCAGCAGCTTCGCGGGAGTGCTTTACAATGAG. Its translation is CASSFAGVLYNE. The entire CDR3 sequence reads CASSFAGVLYNEQFF.

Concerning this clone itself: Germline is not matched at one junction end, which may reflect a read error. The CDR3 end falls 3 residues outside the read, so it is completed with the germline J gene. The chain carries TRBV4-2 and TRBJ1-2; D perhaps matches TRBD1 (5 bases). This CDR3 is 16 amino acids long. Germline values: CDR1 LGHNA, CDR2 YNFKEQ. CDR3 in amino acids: CASSQGGVGNTYGYTF. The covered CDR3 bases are TGCGCCAGCAGCCAGGGAGGGGTGGGCAATACGTATGGC.

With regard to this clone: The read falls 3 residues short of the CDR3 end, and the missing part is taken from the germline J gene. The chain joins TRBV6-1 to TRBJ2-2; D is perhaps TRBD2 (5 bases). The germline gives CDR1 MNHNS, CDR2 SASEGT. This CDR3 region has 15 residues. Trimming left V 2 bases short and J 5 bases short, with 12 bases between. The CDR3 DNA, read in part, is TGTGCCAGCAGTGAATTCCCCCGGGGTACCGGGGAG. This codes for CASSEFPRGTGE. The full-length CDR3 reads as CASSEFPRGTGELFF.

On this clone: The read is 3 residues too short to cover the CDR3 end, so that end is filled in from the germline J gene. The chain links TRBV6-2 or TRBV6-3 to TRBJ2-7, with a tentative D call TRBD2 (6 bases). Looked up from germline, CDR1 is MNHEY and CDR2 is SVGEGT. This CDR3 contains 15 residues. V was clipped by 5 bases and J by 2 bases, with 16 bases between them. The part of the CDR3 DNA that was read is TGTGCCAGCAGTGGGGGGTTAGCGGAACCCTACGAG. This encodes CASSGGLAEPYE. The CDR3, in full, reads CASSGGLAEPYEQYF.

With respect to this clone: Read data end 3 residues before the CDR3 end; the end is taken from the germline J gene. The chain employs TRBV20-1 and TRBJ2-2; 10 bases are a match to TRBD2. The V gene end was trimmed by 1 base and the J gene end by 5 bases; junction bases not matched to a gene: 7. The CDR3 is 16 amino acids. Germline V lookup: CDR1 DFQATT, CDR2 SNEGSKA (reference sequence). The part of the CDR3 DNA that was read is TGCAGTGCTAGAGGGGTGCTAGCGGGAGATACCGGGGAG. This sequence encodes CSARGVLAGDTGE. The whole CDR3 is CSARGVLAGDTGELFF.

The CDR3 DNA, read in part, is TGTGCCAGCAGCTTGAAGACTTTAGATACG. Residues: CASSLKTLDT. The whole CDR3 region reads CASSLKTLDTQYF. The genes are TRBV11-2 and TRBJ2-3; D uncertain. The read is 3 residues too short to cover the CDR3 end, so that end is filled in from the germline J gene. This CDR3 has 13 amino acids. Trimming shortened V by 3 bases and J by 5 bases, and 9 bases separated the two germline ends. CDR1 SGHAT and CDR2 FQNNGV come from the germline V gene.

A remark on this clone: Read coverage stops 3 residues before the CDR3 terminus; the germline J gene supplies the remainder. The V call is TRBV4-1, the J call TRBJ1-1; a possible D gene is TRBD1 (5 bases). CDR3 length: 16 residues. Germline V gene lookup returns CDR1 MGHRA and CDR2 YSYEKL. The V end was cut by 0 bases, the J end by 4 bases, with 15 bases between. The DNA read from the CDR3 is TGCGCCAGCAGCCAAGATACGGGGGTAGTGGGCACTGAA. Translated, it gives CASSQDTGVVGTE. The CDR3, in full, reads CASSQDTGVVGTEAFF.

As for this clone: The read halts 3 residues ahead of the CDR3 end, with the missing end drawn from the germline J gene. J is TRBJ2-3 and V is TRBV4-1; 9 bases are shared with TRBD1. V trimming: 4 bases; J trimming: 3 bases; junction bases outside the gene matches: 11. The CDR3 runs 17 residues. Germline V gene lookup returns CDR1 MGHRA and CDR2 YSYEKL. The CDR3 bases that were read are TGCGCCAGCAGCCTCTCCGGGACAGGGCTGGTGACAGATACG. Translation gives CASSLSGTGLVTDT. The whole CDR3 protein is CASSLSGTGLVTDTQYF.

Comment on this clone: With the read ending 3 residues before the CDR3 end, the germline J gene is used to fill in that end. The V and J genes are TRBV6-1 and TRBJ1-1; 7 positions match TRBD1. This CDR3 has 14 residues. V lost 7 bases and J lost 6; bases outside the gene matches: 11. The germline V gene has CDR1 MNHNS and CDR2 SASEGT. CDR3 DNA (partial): TGTGCCAGCATTGACAGGGATAGGGGCGCTGAA. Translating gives CASIDRDRGAE. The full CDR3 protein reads CASIDRDRGAEAFF.

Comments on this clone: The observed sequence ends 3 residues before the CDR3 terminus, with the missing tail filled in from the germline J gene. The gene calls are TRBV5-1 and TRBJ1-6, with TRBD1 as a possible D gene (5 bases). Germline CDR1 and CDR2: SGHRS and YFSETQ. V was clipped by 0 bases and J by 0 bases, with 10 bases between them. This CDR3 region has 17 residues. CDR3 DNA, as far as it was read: TGCGCCAGCAGCTTGGGACAGCAGAGCTCCTATAATTCACCC. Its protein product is CASSLGQQSSYNSP. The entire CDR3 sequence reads CASSLGQQSSYNSPLHF.

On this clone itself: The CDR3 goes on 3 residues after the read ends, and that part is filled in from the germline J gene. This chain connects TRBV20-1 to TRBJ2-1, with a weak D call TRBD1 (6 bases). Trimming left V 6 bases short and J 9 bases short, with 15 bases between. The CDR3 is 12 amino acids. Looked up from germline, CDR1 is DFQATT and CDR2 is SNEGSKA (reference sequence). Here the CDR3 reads CSARVGDTEQFF. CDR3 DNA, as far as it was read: TGCAGTGCGAGGGTAGGGGACACTGAG.

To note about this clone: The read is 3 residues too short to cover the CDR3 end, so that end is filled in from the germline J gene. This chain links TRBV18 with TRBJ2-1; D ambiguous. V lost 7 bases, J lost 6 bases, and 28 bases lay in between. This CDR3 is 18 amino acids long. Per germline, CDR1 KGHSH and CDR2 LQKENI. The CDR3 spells CASFQLTTVSRPGNEQFF. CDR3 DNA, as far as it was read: TGTGCCAGCTTCCAGCTCACCACGGTGTCAAGACCGGGCAATGAG.

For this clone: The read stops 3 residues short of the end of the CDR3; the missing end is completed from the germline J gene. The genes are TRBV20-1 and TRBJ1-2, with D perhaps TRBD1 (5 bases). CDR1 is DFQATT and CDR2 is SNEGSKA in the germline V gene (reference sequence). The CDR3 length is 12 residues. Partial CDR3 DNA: TGCAGTGCTAGAGAGGGGGGTCGGGGC. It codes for CSAREGGRG. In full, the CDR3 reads CSAREGGRGYTF.

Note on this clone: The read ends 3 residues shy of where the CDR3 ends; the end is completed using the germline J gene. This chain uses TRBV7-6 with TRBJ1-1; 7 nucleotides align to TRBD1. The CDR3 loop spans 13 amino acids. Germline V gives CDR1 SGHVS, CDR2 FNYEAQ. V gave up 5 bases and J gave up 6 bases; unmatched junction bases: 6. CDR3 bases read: TGTGCCAGCAGCGCGATAGGGGGCTCTGAA. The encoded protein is CASSAIGGSE. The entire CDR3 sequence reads CASSAIGGSEAFF.

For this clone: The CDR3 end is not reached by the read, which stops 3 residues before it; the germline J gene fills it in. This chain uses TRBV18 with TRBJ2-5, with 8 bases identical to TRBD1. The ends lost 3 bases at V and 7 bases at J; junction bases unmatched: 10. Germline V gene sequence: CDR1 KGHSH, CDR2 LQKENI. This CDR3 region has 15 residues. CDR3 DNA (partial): TGTGCCAGCTCACCCCACAGGGGGGTCGACGGGACC. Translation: CASSPHRGVDGT. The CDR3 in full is CASSPHRGVDGTQYF.